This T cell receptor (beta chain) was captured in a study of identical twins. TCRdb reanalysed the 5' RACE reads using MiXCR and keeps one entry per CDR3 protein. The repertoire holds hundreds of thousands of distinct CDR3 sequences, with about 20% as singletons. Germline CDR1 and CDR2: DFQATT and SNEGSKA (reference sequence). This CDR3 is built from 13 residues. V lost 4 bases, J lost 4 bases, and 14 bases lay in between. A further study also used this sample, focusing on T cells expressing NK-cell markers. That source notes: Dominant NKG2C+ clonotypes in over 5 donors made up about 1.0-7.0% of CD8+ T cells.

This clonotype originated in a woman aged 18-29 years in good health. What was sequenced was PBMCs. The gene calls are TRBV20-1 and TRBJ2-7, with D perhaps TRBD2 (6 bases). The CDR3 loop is CSAKALAEYEQYF. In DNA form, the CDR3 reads TGCAGTGCTAAGGCCTTAGCGGAGTACGAGCAGTACTTC.